This T cell receptor (beta chain) comes out of a study of T cell repertoires in aging, cancer and after chemotherapy. The study, taken as a whole, reports: In each cancer cohort, median generation probability increased across chemotherapy, suggesting thymic output rebounded. The repertoire data cannot show anything about immunological memory following chemotherapy.

Multiplex touch-down PCR with TRB-A/B primers amplified rearranged V-D-J TRB sequences. MiXCR was run by TCRdb on the multiplex PCR reads, yielding one entry per CDR3 protein. The sample has some 15,000 distinct CDR3 sequences, 20% to 25% seen once. Peripheral blood genomic DNA, not sorted cells or RNA, was the template. On this clonotype: Antigen unknown.

The CDR3 length is 17 residues. Trimming took 4 bases from V and 7 from J; bases not matched to a gene: 13. CDR1 is SGHNT and CDR2 is YYREEE in the germline V gene (reference sequence). This sequence was found in a human donor in good health. The sequenced sample was blood. The rearrangement links TRBV5-4 to TRBJ1-6; 8 bases are a match to TRBD1. CDR3: CASSRRQGRMFNSPLHF. CDR3 coding DNA: TGTGCCAGCAGCCGGAGACAGGGGAGAATGTTCAATTCACCCCTCCACTTT.